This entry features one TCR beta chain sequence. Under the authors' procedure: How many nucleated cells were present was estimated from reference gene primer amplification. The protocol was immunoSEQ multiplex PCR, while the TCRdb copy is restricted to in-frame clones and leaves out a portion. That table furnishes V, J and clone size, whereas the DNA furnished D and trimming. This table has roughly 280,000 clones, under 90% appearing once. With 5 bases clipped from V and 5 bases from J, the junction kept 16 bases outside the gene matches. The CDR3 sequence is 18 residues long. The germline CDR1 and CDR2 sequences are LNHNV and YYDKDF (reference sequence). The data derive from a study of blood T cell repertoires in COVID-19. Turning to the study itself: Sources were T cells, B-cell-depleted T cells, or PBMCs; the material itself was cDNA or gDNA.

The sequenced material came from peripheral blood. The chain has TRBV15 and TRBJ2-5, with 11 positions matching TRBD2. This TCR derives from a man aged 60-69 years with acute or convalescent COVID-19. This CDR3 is CATSPSLGIAGGLETQYF. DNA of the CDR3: TGTGCCACCAGCCCTTCCCTCGGGATAGCGGGAGGGTTGGAGACCCAGTACTTC.